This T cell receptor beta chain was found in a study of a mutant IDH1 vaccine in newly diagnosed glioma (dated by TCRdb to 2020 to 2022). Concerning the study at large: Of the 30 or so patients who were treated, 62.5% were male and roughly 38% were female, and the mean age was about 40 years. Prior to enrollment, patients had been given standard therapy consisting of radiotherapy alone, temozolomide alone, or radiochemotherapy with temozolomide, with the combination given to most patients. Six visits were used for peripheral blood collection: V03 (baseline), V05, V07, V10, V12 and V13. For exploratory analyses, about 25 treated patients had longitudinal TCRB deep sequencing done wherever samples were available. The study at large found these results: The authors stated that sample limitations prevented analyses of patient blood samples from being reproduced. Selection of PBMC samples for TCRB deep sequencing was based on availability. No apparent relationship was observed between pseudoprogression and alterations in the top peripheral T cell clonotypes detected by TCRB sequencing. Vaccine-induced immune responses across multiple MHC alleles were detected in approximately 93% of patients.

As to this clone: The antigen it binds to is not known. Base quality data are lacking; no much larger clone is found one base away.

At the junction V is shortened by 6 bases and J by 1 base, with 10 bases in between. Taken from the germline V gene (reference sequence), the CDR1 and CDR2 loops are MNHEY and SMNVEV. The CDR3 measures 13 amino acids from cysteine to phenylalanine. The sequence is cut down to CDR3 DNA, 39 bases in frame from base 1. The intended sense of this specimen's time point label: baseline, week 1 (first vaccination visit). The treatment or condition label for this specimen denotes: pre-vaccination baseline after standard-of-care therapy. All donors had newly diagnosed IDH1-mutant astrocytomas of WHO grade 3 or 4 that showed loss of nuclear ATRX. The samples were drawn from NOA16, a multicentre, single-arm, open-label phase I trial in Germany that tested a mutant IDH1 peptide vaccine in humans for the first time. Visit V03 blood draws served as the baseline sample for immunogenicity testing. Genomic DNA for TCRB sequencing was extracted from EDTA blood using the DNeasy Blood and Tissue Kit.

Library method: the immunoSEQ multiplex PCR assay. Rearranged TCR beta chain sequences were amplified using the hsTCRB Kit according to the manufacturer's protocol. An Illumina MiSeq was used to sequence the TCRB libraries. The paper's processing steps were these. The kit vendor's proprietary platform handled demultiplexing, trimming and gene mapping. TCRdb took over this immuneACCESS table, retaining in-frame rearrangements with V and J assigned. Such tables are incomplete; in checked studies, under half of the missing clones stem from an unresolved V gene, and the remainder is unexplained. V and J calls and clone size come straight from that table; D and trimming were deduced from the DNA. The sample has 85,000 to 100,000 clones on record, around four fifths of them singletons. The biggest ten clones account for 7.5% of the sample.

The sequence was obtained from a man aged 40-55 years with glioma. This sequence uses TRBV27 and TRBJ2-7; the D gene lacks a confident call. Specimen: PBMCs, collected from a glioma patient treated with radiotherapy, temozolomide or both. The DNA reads TGTGCCAGCAGCTACGGACGGTCCTACGAGCAGTACTTC. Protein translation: CASSYGRSYEQYF.